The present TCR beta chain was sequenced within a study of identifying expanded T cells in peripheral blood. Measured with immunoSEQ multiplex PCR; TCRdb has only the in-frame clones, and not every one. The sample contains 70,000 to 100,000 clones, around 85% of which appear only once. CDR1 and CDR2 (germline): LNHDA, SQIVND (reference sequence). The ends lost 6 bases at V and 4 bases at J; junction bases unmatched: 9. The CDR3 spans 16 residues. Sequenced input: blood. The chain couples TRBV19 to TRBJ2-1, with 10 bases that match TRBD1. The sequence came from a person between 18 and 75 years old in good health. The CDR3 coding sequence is TGTGCCAGTAGGCGGGGGACAGGGGTTTTTTACAATGAGCAGTTCTTC. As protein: CASRRGTGVFYNEQFF.